This is a list of T cell receptor beta chains from one sample in a study of blood T cell repertoires in COVID-19. The repertoire was sequenced with immunoSEQ multiplex PCR; TCRdb's copy has only in-frame clones and lacks some. This table has about 180,000 clones, 85% to 95% appearing once. Sequenced input: peripheral blood. These receptors were taken from a man between 45 and 60 years old with acute or convalescent COVID-19. The conserved cysteine and the conserved F or W are not part of the CDR3 here.

v_gene,CDR3aa
TRBV4-2,ASSQDLQGGQETQY
TRBV27,ASRTAGSHNSPLH
TRBV3-1/TRBV3-2,ASSQGQGRGYT
TRBV27,ASTSVDRVNSPLH
TRBV28,ASRSWTSGNYNEQF
TRBV9,ASSVGPNTEAF
TRBV27,ASRQGASNQPQH
TRBV6-5,ASRTSSTYIGEQY
TRBV3-1/TRBV3-2,ASSQDRMNTEAF
TRBV19,ASRFTGGPLGEAF
TRBV27,ASSPSGIPGELF
TRBV7-9,ASSSHSREPYNEQF